These 30 T cell receptor beta chains were sequenced from one sample in a study of blood T cells in healthy people across ages. A J-beta primer mix and a sample-barcoded 5' primer were used in a second PCR of roughly 6 to 11 cycles. TCRdb re-called the 5' RACE reads with MiXCR, one entry per CDR3 protein. The sample consists of just under 750,000 distinct CDR3 sequences, approximately 22% of them appearing once. The material sequenced was blood. These receptors were taken from a man between 65 and 85 years old in good health.

The chain links TRBV9 to TRBJ2-1; possible D gene TRBD2, 5 bases. This CDR3 region has 15 residues. Trimming took 0 bases from V and 6 from J, leaving 13 bases between them. Germline CDR1 SGDLS, CDR2 YYNGEE. The CDR3 region is CASSVGPTSRNEQFF. CDR3 nucleotide sequence: TGTGCCAGCAGCGTAGGTCCAACTAGTCGCAATGAGCAGTTCTTC.

This clonotype was observed a handful of times. This chain links TRBV12-3 or TRBV12-4 with TRBJ1-2, with TRBD1 matching 8 bases. The CDR3 is made up of 15 amino acids. Trimming removed 6 bases from V and 5 bases from J; junction bases left unmatched: 11. As DNA, the CDR3 is TGTGCCAGCAGCTTCTCACCAGGGACAGGTTATGGCTACACCTTC. Translated: CASSFSPGTGYGYTF.

This clonotype was counted a few times. V gene TRBV5-1 combines with J gene TRBJ2-1, with D maybe TRBD2 (6 bases). V shed 0 bases and J shed 10 bases, with 17 bases lying between them. This CDR3 region has 15 residues. In germline, CDR1 is SGHRS, CDR2 YFSETQ. The CDR3 nucleotides are TGCGCCAGCAGCTTGGGGCGGGGTAAGGGTGAAGAGCAGTTCTTC. Amino acid sequence: CASSLGRGKGEEQFF.

This clonotype was counted ten times or more. The chain couples TRBV29-1 to TRBJ2-7; TRBD1 matches at 7 bases. V shed 8 bases and J 12 bases; nucleotides not matched to a gene: 16. From germline, CDR1 is SQVTM and CDR2 ANQGSEA. This CDR3 has 12 amino acids. CDR3 sequence: CSQRFRQGWGYV. CDR3 bases: TGCAGCCAACGCTTCAGACAGGGCTGGGGGTACGTC.

The chain has TRBV20-1 and TRBJ2-1, with 12 bases identical to TRBD1. Trimming took 6 bases from V and 9 from J; bases not matched to a gene: 9. The CDR3 runs 14 residues. Germline V gene lookup returns CDR1 DFQATT and CDR2 SNEGSKA (reference sequence). The CDR3 sequence: CSAPPGQGAGEQFF. The CDR3 DNA sequence: TGCAGTGCACCACCGGGACAGGGGGCCGGTGAGCAGTTCTTC.

The V gene is TRBV6-2 or TRBV6-3, the J gene TRBJ1-1; D gene uncertain. This CDR3 spans 16 amino acids. Germline loops: CDR1 MNHEY, CDR2 SVGEGT. Trimming removed 0 bases from V and 4 bases from J, with 15 bases in between. The CDR3 protein is CASSYSKWEGGTEAFF. CDR3 nucleotides: TGTGCCAGCAGTTACTCGAAGTGGGAGGGTGGCACTGAAGCTTTCTTT.

This clonotype was counted a few times. V gene TRBV4-3 combines with J gene TRBJ2-1; no firm D call. Germline V gene lookup returns CDR1 LGHNA and CDR2 YSLEER. Trimming stripped 0 bases from V and 3 bases from J, with 12 bases between. The CDR3 spans 16 residues. This CDR3 is CASSQEPESHYNEQFF. Here the CDR3 DNA reads TGCGCCAGCAGCCAAGAGCCAGAAAGCCACTACAATGAGCAGTTCTTC.

The chain recombines TRBV10-2 with TRBJ2-2; TRBD2 agrees at 10 bases. This CDR3 is 14 amino acids long. Trimming cost V 6 bases and J 6 bases; bases outside gene matches: 4. Per the germline V gene, CDR1 is WSHSY and CDR2 is SAAADI. The CDR3: CASRGAGGPGELFF. The CDR3 nucleotides read TGCGCCAGCAGGGGAGCGGGGGGGCCCGGGGAGCTGTTTTTT.

The V call is TRBV7-3, the J call TRBJ2-5; TRBD2 aligns across 14 bases. The trim removed 3 bases at V and 5 bases at J, leaving 2 bases unmatched. Germline values: CDR1 SGHTA, CDR2 FQGTGA. This CDR3 has 15 amino acids. The CDR3 loop reads CASSLTSGGAETQYF. The DNA of the CDR3 is TGTGCCAGCAGCTTGACTAGCGGGGGGGCGGAGACCCAGTACTTC.

The genes are TRBV12-3 or TRBV12-4 and TRBJ1-6, with D possibly being TRBD1 (6 bases). The length of the CDR3 is 16 residues. Trimming removed 2 bases at V and 6 bases at J, with 14 bases between. As DNA, the CDR3 is TGTGCCAGCAGTTTACCCCTGACAGGAATTAATTCACCCCTCCACTTT. Translated, it gives CASSLPLTGINSPLHF.

The rearrangement joins TRBV20-1 to TRBJ2-1, with D maybe TRBD1 (5 bases). This CDR3 has 14 residues. V was pared by 2 bases and J by 4 bases, with 12 bases between. CDR1 is DFQATT and CDR2 is SNEGSKA in the germline V gene (reference sequence). The DNA of the CDR3 is TGCAGTGCTAGATATACAGCAGGGTACAATGAGCAGTTCTTC. It codes for CSARYTAGYNEQFF.

The chain uses TRBV5-1 and TRBJ2-5; 9 bases fit TRBD2. The CDR3 has 16 amino acids. Germline CDR1 reads SGHRS; CDR2 reads YFSETQ. The V and J ends lost 0 bases and 2 bases, in that order; junction bases with no gene match: 5. The CDR3 DNA reads TGCGCCAGCAGCTTGGGTCGGGGACTAGCACAAGAGACCCAGTACTTC. This gives the protein CASSLGRGLAQETQYF. Full variable domain (remainder filled in from reference TRBV5-1 and TRBJ2-5): KAGVTQTPRYLIKTRGQQVTLSCSPISGHRSVSWYQQTPGQGLQFLFEYFSETQRNKGNFPGRFSGRQFSNSRSEMNVSTLELGDSALYLCASSLGRGLAQETQYFGPGTRLLVL.

This chain joins TRBV12-3 or TRBV12-4 and TRBJ1-6; 8 nucleotides match TRBD1. The ends lost 5 bases at V and 10 bases at J; junction bases unmatched: 7. This CDR3 contains 14 residues. The CDR3 sequence is CASSPTGGSSPLHF. Here the CDR3 DNA reads TGTGCCAGCAGTCCTACAGGGGGGTCCTCACCCCTCCACTTT.

The J gene is TRBJ2-5, the V gene TRBV10-2; TRBD1 matches at 9 bases. The J call may not be correct, given that the DNA end is closer to TRBJ2-7. The CDR3 runs to 14 residues. Germline V gene lookup returns CDR1 WSHSY and CDR2 SAAADI. Here the CDR3 DNA reads TGCGCCAGCAGACGGACAGGGGACCACTACGAGCAGTACTTC. Protein sequence: CASRRTGDHYEQYF.

The rearrangement uses TRBV20-1 and TRBJ2-5; perhaps D is TRBD1 or TRBD2 (8 bases each). Germline CDR1 reads DFQATT; CDR2 reads SNEGSKA (reference sequence). Trimming pared 6 bases from V and 5 bases from J, leaving 28 bases between. The CDR3 extends over 17 amino acids. The CDR3 coding sequence is TGCAGTGCCGAACCTCGGGGGGGACAGGCATTAGCGGAGACCCAGTACTTC. Encoded protein: CSAEPRGGQALAETQYF.

This clonotype was recorded at least ten times. This chain connects TRBV20-1 to TRBJ2-5, with 8 positions matching TRBD2. CDR3 size: 14 residues. Germline-derived CDR1 and CDR2 are DFQATT and SNEGSKA (reference sequence). V dropped 4 bases and J dropped 3; count of bases not matched to a gene: 7. In DNA form, the CDR3 reads TGCAGTGCTATCAGCGGGACTAGGGAAGAGACCCAGTACTTC. It specifies CSAISGTREETQYF.

DNA of the CDR3: TGTGCCAGCAGCCAAGGGCGTGACAGGGGAGACACTGAAGCTTTCTTT. Its protein product is CASSQGRDRGDTEAFF. This chain joins TRBV14 and TRBJ1-1; 8 positions match TRBD1. V lost 1 base to trimming and J lost 3 bases; unmatched junction nucleotides: 7. CDR1 is SGHDN, CDR2 FVKESK, per germline. The length of the CDR3 is 16 residues.

This clonotype was detected many times. The chain combines TRBV10-2 with TRBJ2-5, with 11 bases aligning to TRBD2. Germline CDR1 and CDR2: WSHSY and SAAADI. The CDR3 runs 14 residues. Germline trimming cut 8 bases from V and 4 bases from J; bases unmatched to any gene: 6. This CDR3 is CASHLAGGAETQYF. As DNA, the CDR3 is TGCGCCAGCCATTTAGCGGGGGGGGCAGAGACCCAGTACTTC.

The chain couples TRBV5-1 to TRBJ2-3, with D possibly being TRBD1 (5 bases). Germline-derived CDR1 and CDR2 are SGHRS and YFSETQ. The length of the CDR3 is 15 residues. The germline V and J ends were trimmed by 0 bases and 3 bases, with 11 bases remaining between them. CDR3 residues: CASSLAWGLTDTQYF. Written as DNA, the CDR3 is TGCGCCAGCAGCTTGGCCTGGGGCTTGACAGATACGCAGTATTTT. The variable domain in full, completed from reference TRBV5-1 and TRBJ2-3, reads KAGVTQTPRYLIKTRGQQVTLSCSPISGHRSVSWYQQTPGQGLQFLFEYFSETQRNKGNFPGRFSGRQFSNSRSEMNVSTLELGDSALYLCASSLAWGLTDTQYFGPGTRLTVL.

The rearrangement uses TRBV2 and TRBJ2-3; tentative D call: TRBD2 (7 bases). The CDR3 spans 14 residues. Trimming stripped 3 bases from V and 6 bases from J, with 13 bases between. Germline CDR1 and CDR2: SNHLY and FYNNEI. CDR3 loop: CASSEAAGADTQYF. In DNA, the CDR3 is TGTGCCAGCAGTGAGGCGGCGGGGGCGGATACGCAGTATTTT.

This chain's CDR3 is CSVYNRSQETQYF. DNA for the CDR3: TGCAGTGTTTACAACCGGAGCCAAGAGACCCAGTACTTC. The chain employs TRBV20-1 and TRBJ2-7; D gene ambiguous. The end of the DNA aligns better with TRBJ2-5, so the J call may be wrong. CDR3 size: 13 residues. The germline V gene has CDR1 DFQATT and CDR2 SNEGSKA (reference sequence).

The gene calls are TRBV7-2 and TRBJ2-7; TRBD2 aligns across 9 bases. Germline lookup yields CDR1 SGHTA and CDR2 FQGNSA. The CDR3 is 18 residues long. The ends lost 4 bases at V and 2 bases at J; junction bases unmatched: 15. CDR3 protein: CASSSYRFVAGDPYEQYF. In DNA, the CDR3 is TGTGCCAGCAGCTCTTATCGGTTTGTAGCGGGAGACCCCTACGAGCAGTACTTC.

The sample holds a few counts of this clonotype. The genes are TRBV4-1 and TRBJ1-4; D perhaps matches TRBD1 (5 bases). Germline assignment: CDR1 MGHRA and CDR2 YSYEKL. Trimming cost V 0 bases and J 7 bases, with 9 bases left between them. The CDR3 covers 14 residues. CDR3 amino acids: CASSQDRGPEKLFF. CDR3 nucleotides: TGCGCCAGCAGCCAAGATAGGGGCCCTGAAAAACTGTTTTTT.

The V gene is TRBV7-2, the J gene TRBJ2-2; the match to TRBD1 covers 7 bases. Germline V lookup: CDR1 SGHTA, CDR2 FQGNSA. The CDR3 spans 14 residues. V dropped 2 bases and J dropped 8; count of bases not matched to a gene: 5. CDR3 region: CASSLLTGQGELFF. CDR3 nucleotides: TGTGCCAGCAGCTTACTGACAGGGCAAGGGGAGCTGTTTTTT.

The rearrangement uses TRBV20-1 and TRBJ2-7; 9 bases fit TRBD1. The CDR3 has 15 amino acids. The J segment lost 3 bases and the V segment lost 0 bases, leaving 6 bases of the junction unmatched. Germline CDR1 DFQATT, CDR2 SNEGSKA (reference sequence). The CDR3 is CSARDPGTGFYEQYF. The CDR3 bases are TGCAGTGCTAGAGATCCCGGGACAGGGTTCTACGAGCAGTACTTC.

With regard to this clonotype: The junction does not match germline at one end; this may be a read error. V usage is TRBV7-2 and J usage is TRBJ2-5; D might be TRBD1 or TRBD2, each matching 5 bases. The CDR3 covers 12 residues. CDR1 is SGHTA, CDR2 FQGNSA, per germline. The CDR3 DNA is TGTGCCAGCAGCTTAAACGAGGGGACCCGGTACTTC. Amino acids: CASSLNEGTRYF.

The chain has TRBV6-1 and TRBJ2-6, with 12 bases matching TRBD1. The CDR3 has 18 residues. CDR1 is MNHNS and CDR2 is SASEGT in the germline V gene. Trimming took 7 bases from V and 0 from J; bases not matched to a gene: 7. This chain's CDR3 is CASKGQGAIYSGANVLTF. DNA for the CDR3: TGTGCCAGCAAGGGACAGGGGGCAATTTACTCTGGGGCCAACGTCCTGACTTTC.

This clonotype was found a few times. This chain uses TRBV12-3 or TRBV12-4 with TRBJ2-7, with 12 bases fitting TRBD2. Unmatched junction bases numbered 4, after V lost 5 bases and J lost 5 bases. The length of the CDR3 is 14 residues. CDR3 bases: TGTGCCAGCAGTCATACTAGCGGGGGGCACGAGCAGTACTTC. It is translated as CASSHTSGGHEQYF.

The V gene is TRBV29-1, the J gene TRBJ1-3, with a possible D match to TRBD1 (5 bases). The CDR3 is made up of 13 amino acids. The germline gives CDR1 SQVTM, CDR2 ANQGSEA. The V gene lost 7 bases and the J gene lost 2 bases, with 12 bases spanning the gap. CDR3 protein: CSALRGTGNTIYF. The CDR3 nucleotides read TGCAGCGCACTCCGGGGGACTGGAAACACCATATATTTT.

V gene TRBV9 combines with J gene TRBJ2-3, with 9 bases aligning to TRBD1. From germline, CDR1 is SGDLS and CDR2 YYNGEE. This CDR3 comprises 14 residues. Trimming removed 3 bases from V and 6 bases from J; junction bases left unmatched: 5. The CDR3 is CASSAGQGRDTQYF. Here the CDR3 DNA reads TGTGCCAGCAGCGCCGGACAGGGGAGGGATACGCAGTATTTT.